This TCR beta chain was identified in a study of T cells in localized non-small cell lung cancer. Study-wide results and limits: Higher blood T cell density went with longer overall survival. Investigators sequenced only a single tumor region, leaving heterogeneity possible. Uninvolved adjacent lung showed peak T cell clonality, exceeding tumor. There were a median roughly 61 of the top 100 tumor clones appearing in adjacent lung.

This CDR3 is 14 amino acids long. Germline-derived CDR1 and CDR2 are MDHEN and SYDVKM. Generated by immunoSEQ multiplex PCR, the TCRdb table keeps only in-frame clones and is missing some. The profile shows around 30,000 clones, 92% of them singletons. Notes on this clone: Its antigen is unknown. At one of its ends the junction is not consistent with the germline gene, which may arise from a read error.

The rearrangement joins TRBV28 to TRBJ1-5, with TRBD1 as a possible D gene (5 bases). The receptor's source is a woman aged 35 to 70 with stage III lung adenocarcinoma. The sample was peripheral blood mononuclear cells, taken before any cancer treatment. The CDR3 reads CAGSPGSEDQPQHF. The DNA for the CDR3 is TGTGCCGGCAGCCCAGGGTCGGAGGATCAGCCCCAGCATTTT. Supplemented by reference TRBV28 and TRBJ1-5, the full variable domain reads DVKVTQSSRYLVKRTGEKVFLECVQDMDHENMFWYRQDPGLGLRLIYFSYDVKMKEKGDIPEGYSVSREKKERFSLILESASTNQTSMYLCAGSPGSEDQPQHFGDGTRLSIL.